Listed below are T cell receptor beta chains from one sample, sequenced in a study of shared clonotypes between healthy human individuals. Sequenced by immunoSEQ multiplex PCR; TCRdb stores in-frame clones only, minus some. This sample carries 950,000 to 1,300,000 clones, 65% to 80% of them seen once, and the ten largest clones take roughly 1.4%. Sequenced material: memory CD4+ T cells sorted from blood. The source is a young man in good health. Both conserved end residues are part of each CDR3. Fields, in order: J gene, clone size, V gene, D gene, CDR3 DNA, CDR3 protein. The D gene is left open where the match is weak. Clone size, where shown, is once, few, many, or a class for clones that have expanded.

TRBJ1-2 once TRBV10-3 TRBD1 TGTGCCATCAGTGAGTCGAGTACAGGGGGGGATGGCTACACCTTC CAISESSTGGDGYTF
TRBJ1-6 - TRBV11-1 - TGTGCCAGCAGCTTAGATCCTTTGCTCGTTCACTTT CASSLDPLLVHF
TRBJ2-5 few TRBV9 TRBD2 TGTGCCAGCAGCCCCGGGACTATCCAAGAGACCCAGTACTTC CASSPGTIQETQYF
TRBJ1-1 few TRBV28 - TGTGCCACTCAAGGAGAGGTAGAAGCTTTCTTT CATQGEVEAFF
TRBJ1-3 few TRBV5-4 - TGTGCCAGCAGCTTGGACAGAAACACCATATATTTT CASSLDRNTIYF
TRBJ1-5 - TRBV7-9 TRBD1 TGTGCCAGCAGCCAAGGGACAGGGGTTGGGCAGCCCCAGCATTTT CASSQGTGVGQPQHF
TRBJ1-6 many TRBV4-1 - TGCGCCAGCAGCCAAGACCCTAATTCACCCCTCCACTTT CASSQDPNSPLHF
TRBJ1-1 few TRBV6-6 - TGTGCCAGCAGTTACTCAGGTCGAAACACTGAAGCTTTCTTT CASSYSGRNTEAFF
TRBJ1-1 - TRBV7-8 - TGTGCCAGCAGCTTAGTGACGACAGGGAACACTGAAGCTTTCTTT CASSLVTTGNTEAFF
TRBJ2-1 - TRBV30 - TGTGCCTGGAGTTTGGCAGACGAGCAGTTCTTC CAWSLADEQFF
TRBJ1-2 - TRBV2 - TGTGCCAGCAGTGAACGTAGGACGTATGGCTACACCTTC CASSERRTYGYTF
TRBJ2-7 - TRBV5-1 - TGCGCCAGCAGCTTGGCGGCACAGGCCTACGAGCAGTACTTC CASSLAAQAYEQYF
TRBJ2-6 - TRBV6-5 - TGTGCCAGCAGCTCCTCTGGGGCCAACGTCCTGACTTTC CASSSSGANVLTF
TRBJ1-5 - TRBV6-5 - TGTGCCAGCACCAATCAGGTCGGGAGCAATCAGCCCCAGCATTTT CASTNQVGSNQPQHF
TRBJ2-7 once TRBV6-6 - TGTGCCAGCAGTTATGGGGGCGAGCAGTACTTC CASSYGGEQYF
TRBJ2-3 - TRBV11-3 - TGTGCCAGCAGCTTAGAAGGCCAGCAGTATTTT CASSLEGQQYF
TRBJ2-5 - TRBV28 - TGTGCCAGCAGCGGACCGGGTTCAGAAGAGACCCAGTACTTC CASSGPGSEETQYF
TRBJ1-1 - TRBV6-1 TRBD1 TGTGCCAGCAGTGTACAGGGGGCGGGGACTGAAGCTTTCTTT CASSVQGAGTEAFF
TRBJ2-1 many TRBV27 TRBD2 TGTGCCAGCAGTTTCACCCAATCCCTACTAGCGGCCAAGCGCAATGAGCAGTTCTTC CASSFTQSLLAAKRNEQFF
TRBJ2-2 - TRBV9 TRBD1 TGTGCCAGCAGTCCTGGACAGGGGGTGCTGTTTTTT CASSPGQGVLFF
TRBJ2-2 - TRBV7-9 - TGTGCCAGCAGCTTAGACCAGTTAAACACCGGGGAGCTGTTTTTT CASSLDQLNTGELFF
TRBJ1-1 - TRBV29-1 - TGCAGCGTTTTGACGACGACGAACACTGAAGCTTTCTTT CSVLTTTNTEAFF
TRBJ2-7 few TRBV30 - TGTGCCTGGAGTAGGGCGGTAACCTACGAGCAGTACTTC CAWSRAVTYEQYF
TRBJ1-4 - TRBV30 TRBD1 TGTGCCTGGAATAGGGGACAGGGTATAGAAAAACTGTTTTTT CAWNRGQGIEKLFF
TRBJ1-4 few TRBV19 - TGTGCCAGTAGTACCACTTACCATAATGAAAAACTGTTTTTT CASSTTYHNEKLFF
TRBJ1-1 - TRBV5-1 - TGCGCCAGCAGCTTGGGGGTCCGTCAGGGTCGGACTGAAGCTTTCTTT CASSLGVRQGRTEAFF
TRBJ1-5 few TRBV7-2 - TGTGCCAGCAGCTTAGTCGAAGGCCAGCCCCAGCATTTT CASSLVEGQPQHF
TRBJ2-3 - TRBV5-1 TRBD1 TGCGCCAGCAGCTTGGTATTAGGGGGCGGGACAGATACGCAGTATTTT CASSLVLGGGTDTQYF
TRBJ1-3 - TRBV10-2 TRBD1 TGCGCCAGCAGCAGGGGGCTCGATGGAAACACCATATATTTT CASSRGLDGNTIYF
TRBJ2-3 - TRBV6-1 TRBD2 TGTGCCAGCAGTGTTAGCGGGGGGCCAGATACGCAGTATTTT CASSVSGGPDTQYF
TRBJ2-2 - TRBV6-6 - TGTGCCAGCCATGGTGACACCGGGGAGCTGTTTTTT CASHGDTGELFF